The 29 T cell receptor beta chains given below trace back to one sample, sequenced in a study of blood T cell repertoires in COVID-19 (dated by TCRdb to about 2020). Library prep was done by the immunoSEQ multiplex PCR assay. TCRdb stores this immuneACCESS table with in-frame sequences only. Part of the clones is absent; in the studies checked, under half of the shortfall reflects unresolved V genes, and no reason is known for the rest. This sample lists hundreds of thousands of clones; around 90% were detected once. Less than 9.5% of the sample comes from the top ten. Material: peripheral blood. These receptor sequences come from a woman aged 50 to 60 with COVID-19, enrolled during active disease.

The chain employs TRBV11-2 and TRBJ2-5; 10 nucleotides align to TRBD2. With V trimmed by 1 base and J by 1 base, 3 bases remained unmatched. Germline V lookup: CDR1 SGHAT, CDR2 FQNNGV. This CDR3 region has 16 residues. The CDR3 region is CASSLGSGGPQETQYF. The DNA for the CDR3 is TGTGCCAGCAGCTTAGGTAGCGGGGGGCCCCAAGAGACCCAGTACTTC.

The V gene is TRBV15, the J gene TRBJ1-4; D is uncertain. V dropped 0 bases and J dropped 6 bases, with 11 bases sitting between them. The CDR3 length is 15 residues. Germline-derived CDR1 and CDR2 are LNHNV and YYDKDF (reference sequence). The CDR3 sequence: CATSRDLGEDEKLFF. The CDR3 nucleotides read TGTGCCACCAGCAGAGATCTCGGCGAGGATGAAAAACTGTTTTTT.

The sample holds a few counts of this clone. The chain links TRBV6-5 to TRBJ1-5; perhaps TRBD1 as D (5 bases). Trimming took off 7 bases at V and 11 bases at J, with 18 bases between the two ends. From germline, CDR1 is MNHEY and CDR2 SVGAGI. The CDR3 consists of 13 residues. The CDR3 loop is CASTLRGFQAQHF. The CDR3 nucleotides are TGTGCCAGCACTCTTAGGGGATTTCAAGCCCAGCATTTT.

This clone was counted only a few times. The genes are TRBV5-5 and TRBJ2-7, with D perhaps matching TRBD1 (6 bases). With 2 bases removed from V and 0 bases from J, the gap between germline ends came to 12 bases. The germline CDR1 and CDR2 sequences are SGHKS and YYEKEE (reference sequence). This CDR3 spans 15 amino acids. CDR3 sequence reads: CASSFSGAISYEQYF. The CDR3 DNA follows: TGTGCCAGCAGCTTTTCAGGGGCTATCTCCTACGAGCAGTACTTC.

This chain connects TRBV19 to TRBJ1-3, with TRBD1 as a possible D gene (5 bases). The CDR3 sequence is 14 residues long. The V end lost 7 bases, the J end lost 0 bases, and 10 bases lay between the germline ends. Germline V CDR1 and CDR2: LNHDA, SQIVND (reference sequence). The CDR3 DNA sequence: TGTGCCAGTATCGCAGGGTTCTCTGGAAACACCATATATTTT. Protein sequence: CASIAGFSGNTIYF.

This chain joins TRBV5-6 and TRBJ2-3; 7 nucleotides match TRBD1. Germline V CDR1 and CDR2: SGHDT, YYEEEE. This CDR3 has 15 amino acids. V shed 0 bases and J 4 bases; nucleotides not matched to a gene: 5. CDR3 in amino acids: CASSLETGSADTQYF. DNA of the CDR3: TGTGCCAGCAGCTTGGAGACAGGGTCGGCAGATACGCAGTATTTT.

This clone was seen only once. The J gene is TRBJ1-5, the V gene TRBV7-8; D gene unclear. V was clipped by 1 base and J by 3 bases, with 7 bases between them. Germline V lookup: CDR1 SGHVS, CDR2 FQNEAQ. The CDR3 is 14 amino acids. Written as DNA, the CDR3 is TGTGCCAGCAGCTTAGGGCAGTACAATCAGCCCCAGCATTTT. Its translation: CASSLGQYNQPQHF.

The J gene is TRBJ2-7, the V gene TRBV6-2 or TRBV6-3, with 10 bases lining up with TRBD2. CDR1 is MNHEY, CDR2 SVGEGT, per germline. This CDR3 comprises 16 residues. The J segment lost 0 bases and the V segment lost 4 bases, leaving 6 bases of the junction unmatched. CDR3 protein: CASSFIAGGVSYEQYF. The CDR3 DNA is TGTGCCAGCAGTTTCATAGCGGGGGGCGTCTCCTACGAGCAGTACTTC.

The CDR3 DNA is TGTGCCAGTAGTGCACTAGCGGGGGGGCAAGGAGATACGCAGTATTTT. This gives the protein CASSALAGGQGDTQYF. This chain joins TRBV19 and TRBJ2-3; 13 nucleotides match TRBD2. The V gene's germline CDR1 is LNHDA and CDR2 SQIVND (reference sequence). V shed 5 bases and J 5 bases; nucleotides not matched to a gene: 7. This CDR3 is 16 amino acids long.

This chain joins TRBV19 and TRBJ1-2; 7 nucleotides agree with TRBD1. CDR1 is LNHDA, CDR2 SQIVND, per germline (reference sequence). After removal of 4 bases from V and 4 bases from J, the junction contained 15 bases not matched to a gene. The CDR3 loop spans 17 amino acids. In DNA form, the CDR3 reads TGTGCCAGTAGTAAAATAGGCCCGACAGGGACGTTCTATGGCTACACCTTC. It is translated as CASSKIGPTGTFYGYTF.

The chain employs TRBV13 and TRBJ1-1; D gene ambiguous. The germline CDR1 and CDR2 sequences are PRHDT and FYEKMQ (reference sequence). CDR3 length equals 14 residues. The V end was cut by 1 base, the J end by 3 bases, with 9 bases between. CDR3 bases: TGTGCCAGCAGCTTAGAGATGGGCTACACTGAAGCTTTCTTT. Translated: CASSLEMGYTEAFF. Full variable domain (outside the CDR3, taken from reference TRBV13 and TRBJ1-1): AAGVIQSPRHLIKEKRETATLKCYPIPRHDTVYWYQQGPGQDPQFLISFYEKMQSDKGSIPDRFSAQQFSDYHSELNMSSLELGDSALYFCASSLEMGYTEAFFGQGTRLTVV.

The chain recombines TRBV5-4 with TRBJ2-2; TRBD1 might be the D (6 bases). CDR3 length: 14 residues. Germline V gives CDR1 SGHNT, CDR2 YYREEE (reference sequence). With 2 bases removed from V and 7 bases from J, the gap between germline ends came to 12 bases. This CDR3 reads CASSLDEGVGELFF. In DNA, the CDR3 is TGTGCCAGCAGCTTAGATGAGGGGGTCGGGGAGCTGTTTTTT.

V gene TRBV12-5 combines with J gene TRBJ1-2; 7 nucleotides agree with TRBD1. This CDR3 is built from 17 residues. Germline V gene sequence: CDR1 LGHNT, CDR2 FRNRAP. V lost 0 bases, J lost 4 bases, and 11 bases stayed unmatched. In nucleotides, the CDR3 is TGTGCTAGTGGTTTGGTAGTGGGAACAGGGGTAATCTATGGCTACACCTTC. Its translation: CASGLVVGTGVIYGYTF.

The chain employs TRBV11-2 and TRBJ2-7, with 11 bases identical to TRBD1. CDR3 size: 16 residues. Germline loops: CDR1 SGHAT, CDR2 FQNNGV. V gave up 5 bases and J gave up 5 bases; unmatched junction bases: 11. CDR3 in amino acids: CASSQLGQGALNEQYF. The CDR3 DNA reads TGTGCCAGCAGCCAACTCGGACAGGGGGCCCTTAACGAGCAGTACTTC.

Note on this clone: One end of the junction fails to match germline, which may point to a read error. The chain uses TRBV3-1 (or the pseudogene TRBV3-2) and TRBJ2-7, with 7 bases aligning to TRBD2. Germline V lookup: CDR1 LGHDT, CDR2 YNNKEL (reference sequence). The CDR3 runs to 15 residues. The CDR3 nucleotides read TGTGCCAGCACCCAAAGTACTAGCGTTCGCCACGAGCAGTACTTC. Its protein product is CASTQSTSVRHEQYF.

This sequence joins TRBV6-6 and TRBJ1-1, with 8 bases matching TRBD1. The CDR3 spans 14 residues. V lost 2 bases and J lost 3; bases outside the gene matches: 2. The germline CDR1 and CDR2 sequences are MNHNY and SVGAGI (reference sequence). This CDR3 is CASSYEDRDTEAFF. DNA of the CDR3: TGTGCCAGCAGTTACGAGGACAGGGACACTGAAGCTTTCTTT.

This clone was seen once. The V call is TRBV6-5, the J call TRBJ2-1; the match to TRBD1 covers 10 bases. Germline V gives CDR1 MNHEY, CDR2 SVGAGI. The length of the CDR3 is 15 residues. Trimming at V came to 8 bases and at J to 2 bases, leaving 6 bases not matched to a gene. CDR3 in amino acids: CASSDGQGAYNEQFF. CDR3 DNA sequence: TGTGCCAGCTCAGATGGACAGGGGGCCTACAATGAGCAGTTCTTC.

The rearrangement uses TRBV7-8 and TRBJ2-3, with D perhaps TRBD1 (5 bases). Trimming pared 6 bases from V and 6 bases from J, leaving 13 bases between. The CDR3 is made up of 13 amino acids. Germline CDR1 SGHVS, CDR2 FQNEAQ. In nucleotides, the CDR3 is TGTGCCAGCAGTTGGGGCCCCGAGGATACGCAGTATTTT. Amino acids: CASSWGPEDTQYF.

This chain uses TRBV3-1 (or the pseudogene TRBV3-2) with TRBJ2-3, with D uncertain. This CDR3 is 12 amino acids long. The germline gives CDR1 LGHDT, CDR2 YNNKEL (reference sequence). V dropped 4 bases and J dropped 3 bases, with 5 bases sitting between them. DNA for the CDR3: TGTGCCAGCAGCCTTCATACAGATACGCAGTATTTT. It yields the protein CASSLHTDTQYF.

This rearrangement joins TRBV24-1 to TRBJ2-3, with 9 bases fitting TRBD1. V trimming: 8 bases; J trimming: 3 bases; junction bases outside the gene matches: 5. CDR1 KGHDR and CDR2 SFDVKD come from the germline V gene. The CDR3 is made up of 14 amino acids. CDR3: CATKTGQGTDTQYF. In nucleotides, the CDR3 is TGTGCCACCAAGACAGGACAGGGGACAGATACGCAGTATTTT.

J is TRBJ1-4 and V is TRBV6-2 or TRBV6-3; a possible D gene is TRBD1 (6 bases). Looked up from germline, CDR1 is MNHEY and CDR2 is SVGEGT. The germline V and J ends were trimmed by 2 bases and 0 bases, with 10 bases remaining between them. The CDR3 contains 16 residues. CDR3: CASSYRTEPTNEKLFF. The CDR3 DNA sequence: TGTGCCAGCAGTTACAGGACAGAACCAACTAATGAAAAACTGTTTTTT.

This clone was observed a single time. The CDR3 bases are TGTGCCAGCAGTGATCGGGCGGGGACCTACAATGAGCAGTTCTTC. This encodes CASSDRAGTYNEQFF. The V and J genes are TRBV2 and TRBJ2-1, with D tentatively TRBD2 (6 bases). Deletions cut 3 bases from V and 2 bases from J, with 11 bases between. The length of the CDR3 is 15 residues. Germline-derived CDR1 and CDR2 are SNHLY and FYNNEI.

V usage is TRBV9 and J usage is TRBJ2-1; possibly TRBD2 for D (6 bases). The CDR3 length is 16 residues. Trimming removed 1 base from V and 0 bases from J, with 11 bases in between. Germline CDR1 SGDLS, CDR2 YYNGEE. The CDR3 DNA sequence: TGTGCCAGCAGCGTACGGGTCGGGGGCTCCTACAATGAGCAGTTCTTC. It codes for CASSVRVGGSYNEQFF. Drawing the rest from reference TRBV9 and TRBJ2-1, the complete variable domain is DSGVTQTPKHLITATGQRVTLRCSPRSGDLSVYWYQQSLDQGLQFLIQYYNGEERAKGNILERFSAQQFPDLHSELNLSSLELGDSALYFCASSVRVGGSYNEQFFGPGTRLTVL.

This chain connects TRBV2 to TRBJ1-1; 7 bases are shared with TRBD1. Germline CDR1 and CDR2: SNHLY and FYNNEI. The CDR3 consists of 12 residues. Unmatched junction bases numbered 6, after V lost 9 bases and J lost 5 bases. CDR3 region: CARLVQGTEAFF. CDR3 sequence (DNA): TGTGCCAGATTAGTACAGGGGACTGAAGCTTTCTTT.

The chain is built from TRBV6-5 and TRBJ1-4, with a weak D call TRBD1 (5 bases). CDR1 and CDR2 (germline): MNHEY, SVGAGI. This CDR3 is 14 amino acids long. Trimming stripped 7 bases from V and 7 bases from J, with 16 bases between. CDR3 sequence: CASTSTGTFEKLFF. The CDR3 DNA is TGTGCCAGCACTTCTACCGGGACTTTTGAAAAACTGTTTTTT.

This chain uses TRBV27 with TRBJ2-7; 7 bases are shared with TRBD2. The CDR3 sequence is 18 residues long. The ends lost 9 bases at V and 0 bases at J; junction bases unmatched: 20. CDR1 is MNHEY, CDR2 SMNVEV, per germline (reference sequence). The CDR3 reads CASGFVRTIGGTSYEQYF. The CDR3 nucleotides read TGTGCCAGTGGATTCGTTAGGACTATCGGGGGGACCTCCTACGAGCAGTACTTC.

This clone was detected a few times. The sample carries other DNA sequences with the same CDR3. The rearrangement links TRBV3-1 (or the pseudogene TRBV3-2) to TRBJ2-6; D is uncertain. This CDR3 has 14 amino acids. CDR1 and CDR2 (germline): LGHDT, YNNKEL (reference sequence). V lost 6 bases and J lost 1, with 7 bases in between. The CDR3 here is CASSLLSGANVLTF. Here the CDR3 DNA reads TGTGCCAGCAGTCTCCTGTCTGGGGCCAACGTCCTGACTTTC.

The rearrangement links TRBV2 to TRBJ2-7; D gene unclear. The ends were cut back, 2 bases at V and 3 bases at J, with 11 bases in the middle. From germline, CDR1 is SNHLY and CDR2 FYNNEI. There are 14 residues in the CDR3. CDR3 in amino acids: CASSEHLGSYEQYF. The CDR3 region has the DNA TGTGCCAGCAGTGAACATCTGGGCAGCTACGAGCAGTACTTC.

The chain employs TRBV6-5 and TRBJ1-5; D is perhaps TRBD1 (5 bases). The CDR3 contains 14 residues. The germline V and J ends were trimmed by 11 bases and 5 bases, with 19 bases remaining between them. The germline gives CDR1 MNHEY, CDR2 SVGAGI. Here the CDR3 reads CAAGGEGGDQPQHF. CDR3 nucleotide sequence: TGTGCCGCTGGGGGGGAGGGAGGGGATCAGCCCCAGCATTTT.